Listed here is a single T cell receptor (beta chain). This sequence may be a read error, since a much larger clone differs from it by one base. These data belong to a study of blood T cell repertoires in COVID-19. CDR3 length: 15 amino acids. The germline CDR1 and CDR2 sequences are SGHDT and YYEEEE. After removal of 1 base from V and 4 bases from J, the junction contained 4 bases not matched to a gene. Some clones are missing from TCRdb's copy, which holds only in-frame ones; the method was immunoSEQ multiplex PCR. The data hold some 300,000 clones, with roughly 90% observed a single time. The specimen was peripheral blood. This chain uses TRBV5-6 with TRBJ2-1, with TRBD2 matching 8 bases. This clonotype originated in a woman in her 70s with COVID-19, enrolled during active disease. In nucleotides, the CDR3 is TGTGCCAGCAGCTTGAGCGGGGGACCTTACAATGAGCAGTTCTTC. It translates to CASSLSGGPYNEQFF.